The 27 T cell receptor beta chains below all came from one sample that was sequenced in a study of CD8+CD57+ T cells in acquired aplastic anemia. Profiling of TCR beta VDJ combinations and CDR3 sequences used genomic DNA as template. TCRdb reanalysed the reads using MiXCR and keeps one entry per CDR3 protein. The repertoire holds hundreds of thousands of distinct CDR3 sequences, with around 60% as singletons. The material sequenced was sorted CD4+, CD8+, or CD8+CD57+ T cells (not recorded which) from PBMCs. The receptors stem from a human donor with severe aplastic anemia or a healthy control (not recorded which).

This chain connects TRBV19 to TRBJ1-5; perhaps TRBD1 as D (6 bases). V lost 7 bases to trimming and J lost 0 bases, with 16 bases between them. This CDR3 spans 16 amino acids. CDR1 is LNHDA and CDR2 is SQIVND in the germline V gene (reference sequence). This CDR3 is CASTEGGGYSNQPQHF. The CDR3 nucleotides read TGTGCCAGTACCGAGGGGGGAGGGTATAGCAATCAGCCCCAGCATTTT.

This clonotype was picked up many times. V and J are TRBV6-2 or TRBV6-3 and TRBJ1-1; D not certain. CDR3 size: 15 residues. The germline gives CDR1 MNHEY, CDR2 SVGEGT. Between the trimmed V and J ends, which lost 0 bases and 1 base, there was a span of 9 bases. DNA of the CDR3: TGTGCCAGCAGTTACTCAATCAGCACGAACACTGAAGCTTTCTTT. Protein sequence: CASSYSISTNTEAFF.

This chain uses TRBV6-5 with TRBJ2-7; 10 positions match TRBD1. The CDR3 contains 15 residues. From germline, CDR1 is MNHEY and CDR2 SVGAGI. Germline trimming cut 7 bases from V and 3 bases from J; bases unmatched to any gene: 9. The chain's CDR3 is CASTNGGTGDYEQYF. The CDR3 coding sequence is TGTGCCAGCACCAACGGGGGGACAGGGGACTACGAGCAGTACTTC.

This clonotype showed up many times. V gene TRBV19 combines with J gene TRBJ2-3; weak D call: TRBD1 (5 bases). The CDR3 is 15 amino acids. V was cut by 3 bases and J by 0 bases, with 10 bases left in between. From germline, CDR1 is LNHDA and CDR2 SQIVND (reference sequence). The CDR3 sequence: CASSIKGPSTDTQYF. For the CDR3, the DNA is TGTGCCAGTAGTATTAAGGGGCCTAGCACAGATACGCAGTATTTT.

This clonotype was seen only once. The gene calls are TRBV28 and TRBJ2-5; 7 positions match TRBD1. The CDR3 is 15 amino acids. Germline loops: CDR1 MDHEN, CDR2 SYDVKM. The ends lost 7 bases at V and 0 bases at J; junction bases unmatched: 8. The CDR3 loop reads CASKRGLQDQETQYF. CDR3 nucleotide sequence: TGTGCCAGCAAAAGGGGGCTACAGGACCAAGAGACCCAGTACTTC.

CDR3 bases: TGTGCCAGCAGCTTCGCCCTGACTGGGTACGCGACTGAAGCTTTCTTT. The encoded protein is CASSFALTGYATEAFF. The V gene is TRBV7-8, the J gene TRBJ1-1, with unresolved D. CDR3 length: 16 amino acids. V gave up 3 bases and J gave up 5 bases, with 19 bases separating them. Germline CDR1 and CDR2: SGHVS and FQNEAQ. The full variable domain, completed using reference TRBV7-8 and TRBJ1-1, is GAGVSQSPRYKVAKRGQDVALRCDPISGHVSLFWYQQALGQGPEFLTYFQNEAQLDKSGLPSDRFFAERPEGSVSTLKIQRTQQEDSAVYLCASSFALTGYATEAFFGQGTRLTVV.

This clonotype was detected ten times or more. CDR3 nucleotide sequence: TGTGCCAGCAGCCCGACAGGGTCCTACGAGCAGTACTTC. Translation gives CASSPTGSYEQYF. The V gene is TRBV7-9, the J gene TRBJ2-7, with 7 bases that match TRBD1. This CDR3 region has 13 residues. V gave up 5 bases and J gave up 1 base; unmatched junction bases: 2. Germline V lookup: CDR1 SEHNR, CDR2 FQNEAQ (reference sequence).

The chain uses TRBV11-2 and TRBJ1-6, with D possibly TRBD1 on 5 matching bases. The CDR3 totals 15 residues. V lost 3 bases and J lost 9, with 15 bases in between. Germline values: CDR1 SGHAT, CDR2 FQNNGV. The CDR3 DNA is TGTGCCAGCAGCTTGTTGGACATGGGGGGTTCACCCCTCCACTTT. Its translation is CASSLLDMGGSPLHF.

Ten or more counts support this clonotype. V is TRBV7-9 and J is TRBJ2-1; perhaps TRBD1 as D (5 bases). This CDR3 comprises 15 residues. With 5 bases removed from V and 12 bases from J, the gap between germline ends came to 23 bases. Germline V gene data show CDR1 as SEHNR and CDR2 as FQNEAQ (reference sequence). The CDR3 region is CASSPNGSNKGAQFF. The CDR3 nucleotides are TGTGCCAGCAGCCCGAATGGGTCAAACAAAGGGGCGCAGTTCTTC.

This clonotype was counted between two and nine times. The chain joins TRBV20-1 to TRBJ1-6, with TRBD1 identical over 8 bases. With V trimmed by 4 bases and J by 2 bases, 1 base remained unmatched. The CDR3 is 14 amino acids. Germline V gives CDR1 DFQATT, CDR2 SNEGSKA (reference sequence). The CDR3 loop reads CSAIQGAYNSPLHF. Here the CDR3 DNA reads TGCAGTGCTATACAGGGGGCCTATAATTCACCCCTCCACTTT.

This clonotype was seen at least ten times. V usage is TRBV12-3 or TRBV12-4 and J usage is TRBJ2-3; D is ambiguous. V lost 6 bases and J 1 base, leaving 20 bases between the germline ends. The CDR3 covers 17 residues. CDR3 DNA sequence: TGTGCCAGCAGCCCCCTTCGCCTCCGGTTTGGCACAGATACGCAGTATTTT. Its translation: CASSPLRLRFGTDTQYF.

Remarks on this clonotype: The conserved closing phenylalanine or tryptophan is absent in this CDR3, likely reflecting a read error. The CDR3, as DNA: TGTGCCAGCAGCTCGGACAGGGTCTATGGCTACACCTAC. Amino acids: CASSSDRVYGYTY. V usage is TRBV28 and J usage is TRBJ1-2; 8 bases match TRBD1. Germline CDR1 and CDR2: MDHEN and SYDVKM. V gave up 6 bases and J gave up 4 bases; unmatched junction bases: 4. This CDR3 region has 13 residues.

This chain uses TRBV9 with TRBJ2-3; D may match TRBD1 or TRBD2 (5 bases each). The CDR3 contains 15 residues. With 1 base removed from V and 1 base from J, the gap between germline ends came to 10 bases. Germline lookup yields CDR1 SGDLS and CDR2 YYNGEE. CDR3 amino acids: CASSVFGDRTDTQYF. In nucleotides, the CDR3 is TGTGCCAGCAGCGTATTCGGGGACCGCACAGATACGCAGTATTTT.

The rearrangement joins TRBV7-2 to TRBJ2-7; TRBD2 aligns across 10 bases. Germline CDR1 is SGHTA and CDR2 is FQGNSA. The CDR3 is 15 amino acids. Trimming removed 3 bases from V and 7 bases from J; junction bases left unmatched: 9. CDR3 nucleotide sequence: TGTGCCAGCAGCTTGTCTAGCGGGAGTGTTTTGGAGCAGTACTTC. It encodes CASSLSSGSVLEQYF.

This clonotype was recorded many times. The V gene is TRBV18, the J gene TRBJ2-7, with 10 bases identical to TRBD2. This CDR3 contains 15 residues. The junction had 10 bases not matched to a gene; V was cut back by 6 bases and J by 5 bases. In germline, CDR1 is KGHSH, CDR2 LQKENI. As DNA, the CDR3 is TGTGCCAGCTCGCCCAGTCTAGCGGGGGACGACGAGCAGTACTTC. Translation gives CASSPSLAGDDEQYF.

V usage is TRBV10-3 and J usage is TRBJ1-2, with D possibly being TRBD1 (6 bases). The V gene lost 1 base and the J gene lost 8 bases, with 17 bases spanning the gap. Germline CDR1 ENHRY, CDR2 SYGVKD. The CDR3 length is 15 residues. The CDR3 region has the DNA TGTGCCATCAGTGAGTTGGGACATCCGGCGGGAGGCTACACCTTC. It specifies CAISELGHPAGGYTF.

The chain has TRBV15 and TRBJ2-4, with D perhaps matching TRBD1 or TRBD2 (6 bases each). CDR3 size: 16 residues. Germline V CDR1 and CDR2: LNHNV, YYDKDF (reference sequence). Deletions cut 0 bases from V and 9 bases from J, with 18 bases between. The CDR3, as DNA: TGTGCCACCAGCAGAGACGGAGTGGGGGGCCCCACCATTCAGTACTTC. Translated, it gives CATSRDGVGGPTIQYF.

In the case of this clonotype: Germline and junction disagree at one end, which may indicate a read error. The V call is TRBV7-2, the J call TRBJ1-6; TRBD1 matches 11 bases. CDR3 length: 13 residues. Germline V gene sequence: CDR1 SGHTA, CDR2 FQGNSA. The CDR3 sequence: CASGTGGDSPLHF. The CDR3 DNA reads TGCGCCAGCGGGACAGGGGGAGATTCACCCCTCCACTTT.

This clonotype has just a few counts. The chain uses TRBV15 and TRBJ2-7; 8 bases fit TRBD1. Per the germline V gene, CDR1 is LNHNV and CDR2 is YYDKDF (reference sequence). V was pared by 2 bases and J by 3 bases, with 12 bases of the junction left unmatched. CDR3 length: 17 residues. The CDR3 bases are TGTGCCACCAGCAGATCACCACTGGACAGGGCGGGCTACGAGCAGTACTTC. Translation gives CATSRSPLDRAGYEQYF.

This clonotype was observed a handful of times. The chain joins TRBV5-6 to TRBJ2-7; D is unresolved. This CDR3 spans 13 amino acids. Germline V gene lookup returns CDR1 SGHDT and CDR2 YYEEEE. The ends were cut back, 2 bases at V and 3 bases at J, with 9 bases in the middle. CDR3 in DNA: TGTGCCAGCAGCTTAGCCCCCGACTACGAGCAGTACTTC. Its protein is CASSLAPDYEQYF. Full variable domain (rest looked up from reference TRBV5-6 and TRBJ2-7): DAGVTQSPTHLIKTRGQQVTLRCSPKSGHDTVSWYQQALGQGPQFIFQYYEEEERQRGNFPDRFSGHQFPNYSSELNVNALLLGDSALYLCASSLAPDYEQYFGPGTRLTVT.

This clonotype has just a few counts. The chain joins TRBV9 to TRBJ2-2; 7 bases fit TRBD1. Germline V gene data show CDR1 as SGDLS and CDR2 as YYNGEE. Trimming took 4 bases from V and 5 from J; bases not matched to a gene: 8. The CDR3 has 15 residues. The CDR3 nucleotides read TGTGCCAGCAGCATCGGGACAGCGTTTACCGGGGAGCTGTTTTTT. It is translated as CASSIGTAFTGELFF.

This clonotype was seen only once. This sequence joins TRBV10-1 and TRBJ2-1, with D perhaps TRBD1 or TRBD2 (5 bases each). The CDR3 totals 15 residues. Germline V gene data show CDR1 as WNHNN and CDR2 as SYGVQD (reference sequence). V was shortened by 2 bases and J by 6 bases, with 14 bases between the two germline ends. The CDR3 nucleotides read TGCGCCAGCAGTGAGGCCGGGACCCGGGGCAATGAGCAGTTCTTC. It encodes CASSEAGTRGNEQFF.

This clonotype was seen ten or more times. The CDR3 protein is CASSLGGARNAGMDTQYF. The CDR3 coding sequence is TGTGCCAGCAGCTTAGGTGGGGCCCGCAACGCTGGAATGGATACGCAGTATTTT. The chain joins TRBV7-8 to TRBJ2-3; tentative D call: TRBD1 (5 bases). CDR3 length: 18 residues. The germline V gene encodes CDR1 SGHVS and CDR2 FQNEAQ. Trimming took off 1 base at V and 6 bases at J, with 23 bases between the two ends.

Only a few counts were recorded for this clonotype. This chain uses TRBV7-9 with TRBJ1-3; D ambiguous. The CDR3 extends over 13 amino acids. The V end lost 7 bases, the J end lost 0 bases, and 7 bases lay between the germline ends. Germline V CDR1 and CDR2: SEHNR, FQNEAQ (reference sequence). The CDR3 coding sequence is TGTGCCAGCACCCAGCCCTCTGGAAACACCATATATTTT. It yields the protein CASTQPSGNTIYF.

This clonotype occurred many times. V is TRBV20-1 and J is TRBJ2-2; 7 positions agree with TRBD2. CDR1 is DFQATT, CDR2 SNEGSKA, per germline (reference sequence). V was clipped by 5 bases and J by 0 bases; unmatched bases: 6. This CDR3 has 15 amino acids. CDR3 loop: CSAPARGANTGELFF. The CDR3 bases are TGCAGTGCTCCCGCCCGGGGGGCGAACACCGGGGAGCTGTTTTTT.

This chain joins TRBV25-1 and TRBJ1-1; D uncertain. The germline V gene has CDR1 MGHDK and CDR2 SYGVNS. The CDR3 extends over 14 amino acids. V was clipped by 6 bases and J by 1 base, with 12 bases between them. The CDR3, as DNA: TGTGCCAGCAGCCCAAAAGAGAGGAACACTGAAGCTTTCTTT. Encoded protein: CASSPKERNTEAFF.

This clonotype came up many times. This chain connects TRBV3-1 to TRBJ2-7, with TRBD1 matching 9 bases. Germline V gene data show CDR1 as LGHDT and CDR2 as YNNKEL (reference sequence). The length of the CDR3 is 16 residues. Germline trimming cut 5 bases from V and 3 bases from J; bases unmatched to any gene: 11. CDR3 residues: CASSATGGAGNYEQYF. DNA for the CDR3: TGTGCCAGCAGCGCTACAGGGGGCGCGGGGAACTACGAGCAGTACTTC.